The 18 T cell receptor beta chains presented below share a single source sample, sequenced in a study of Tregs in tolerant kidney transplant recipients. Generated by immunoSEQ multiplex PCR, the TCRdb table keeps only in-frame clones and is missing some. The data show around 63,000 clones, 70% to 90% seen once. This sample comprised Tregs from blood, obtained before the transplant. These TCRs come from a human donor who received a combined kidney and bone marrow transplant.

This clone occurred once. The chain couples TRBV11-2 to TRBJ2-1; TRBD2 matches at 10 bases. J was trimmed by 9 bases and V by 0 bases; bases with no gene match: 2. Per germline, CDR1 SGHAT and CDR2 FQNNGV. The CDR3 has 14 amino acids. Written as DNA, the CDR3 is TGTGCCAGCAGCTTAGAACTAGCGGGAATTGAGCAGTTCTTC. Translated, it gives CASSLELAGIEQFF.

The rearrangement joins TRBV6-6 to TRBJ1-2; 10 bases are a match to TRBD1. CDR1 and CDR2 (germline): MNHNY, SVGAGI (reference sequence). V trimming: 6 bases; J trimming: 7 bases; junction bases outside the gene matches: 8. This CDR3 is built from 14 residues. This CDR3 is CASSADRGEGGYTF. The DNA for the CDR3 is TGTGCCAGCAGCGCGGACAGGGGGGAGGGTGGCTACACCTTC.

In its sample, this clone was seen once. V and J are TRBV28 and TRBJ1-5; D ambiguous. The CDR3 runs to 14 residues. The V and J ends lost 8 bases and 4 bases respectively, with 15 bases between them. Per germline, CDR1 MDHEN and CDR2 SYDVKM. The CDR3 here is CASGPGDWNQPQHF. The CDR3 DNA reads as TGTGCCAGCGGACCAGGAGACTGGAATCAGCCCCAGCATTTT.

V and J are TRBV5-4 and TRBJ1-2; no clear D. The germline V gene encodes CDR1 SGHNT and CDR2 YYREEE (reference sequence). Trimming took off 0 bases at V and 8 bases at J, with 11 bases between the two ends. The CDR3 is 13 amino acids. Here the CDR3 reads CASSLDGLYGYTF. The CDR3 DNA is TGTGCCAGCAGCTTGGATGGGCTTTACGGCTACACCTTC.

The chain combines TRBV27 with TRBJ2-3; D tentatively reads TRBD1 or TRBD2 (6 bases each). Trimming cost V 3 bases and J 0 bases, with 13 bases left between them. CDR3 length: 16 residues. Germline V lookup: CDR1 MNHEY, CDR2 SMNVEV (reference sequence). The DNA of the CDR3 is TGTGCCAGCAGTTTGCGCGGAGGGGGGAGCACAGATACGCAGTATTTT. Its translation: CASSLRGGGSTDTQYF.

V is TRBV7-8 and J is TRBJ1-2; D is undetermined. This CDR3 comprises 15 residues. CDR1 is SGHVS and CDR2 is FQNEAQ in the germline V gene. Deletions cut 1 base from V and 7 bases from J, with 16 bases between. The CDR3 spells CASSLEMAKGSGYTF. CDR3 coding DNA: TGTGCCAGCAGCTTAGAAATGGCCAAAGGAAGTGGCTACACCTTC.

The V and J genes are TRBV5-1 and TRBJ2-1, with TRBD2 as a possible D gene (6 bases). In germline, CDR1 is SGHRS, CDR2 YFSETQ. This CDR3 spans 12 amino acids. V shed 10 bases and J shed 7 bases, with 15 bases lying between them. CDR3 loop: CACGTPGNEQFF. Here the CDR3 DNA reads TGCGCCTGCGGGACTCCTGGGAATGAGCAGTTCTTC.

The gene calls are TRBV5-1 and TRBJ1-1; D is possibly TRBD1 (5 bases). The CDR3 loop spans 16 amino acids. The germline V gene has CDR1 SGHRS and CDR2 YFSETQ. V lost 1 base, J lost 0 bases, and 13 bases lay in between. As DNA, the CDR3 is TGCGCCAGCAGCTTGAATCGTGACAGCATGAACACTGAAGCTTTCTTT. Its translation is CASSLNRDSMNTEAFF.

The V call is TRBV5-6, the J call TRBJ1-6; the match to TRBD1 covers 7 bases. V was pared by 4 bases and J by 8 bases, with 9 bases of the junction left unmatched. This CDR3 contains 15 residues. Germline lookup yields CDR1 SGHDT and CDR2 YYEEEE. As DNA, the CDR3 is TGTGCCAGCAGCCGGTCTGGACAGGCCTATTCACCCCTCCACTTT. It codes for CASSRSGQAYSPLHF.

The chain recombines TRBV10-3 with TRBJ1-4; the D is unclear. The CDR3 runs to 13 residues. Trimming removed 3 bases from V and 4 bases from J, with 6 bases in between. Germline V gene lookup returns CDR1 ENHRY and CDR2 SYGVKD. DNA of the CDR3: TGTGCCATCAGTGACAGCTATAATGAAAAACTGTTTTTT. Protein product: CAISDSYNEKLFF.

This chain uses TRBV7-9 with TRBJ2-5, with no clear D. The germline CDR1 and CDR2 sequences are SEHNR and FQNEAQ (reference sequence). This CDR3 contains 13 residues. V shed 0 bases and J shed 3 bases, with 5 bases lying between them. The CDR3 loop reads CASSLATEETQYF. CDR3 bases: TGTGCCAGCAGCTTAGCGACTGAAGAGACCCAGTACTTC. The whole variable domain, remainder taken from reference TRBV7-9 and TRBJ2-5, is DTGVSQNPRHKITKRGQNVTFRCDPISEHNRLYWYRQTLGQGPEFLTYFQNEAQLEKSRLLSDRFSAERPKGSFSTLEIQRTEQGDSAMYLCASSLATEETQYFGPGTRLLVL.

This clone appeared a few times. The chain employs TRBV7-9 and TRBJ2-5; D unresolved. This CDR3 region has 14 residues. Between the trimmed V and J ends, which lost 2 bases and 3 bases, there was a span of 10 bases. CDR1 SEHNR and CDR2 FQNEAQ come from the germline V gene (reference sequence). The CDR3 nucleotides read TGTGCCAGCAGCTTATCAAGATTGGAAGAGACCCAGTACTTC. This translates into CASSLSRLEETQYF.

This chain joins TRBV7-9 and TRBJ1-2; 7 bases are a match to TRBD1. The CDR3 is made up of 14 amino acids. With V trimmed by 7 bases and J by 8 bases, 13 bases remained unmatched. Germline loops: CDR1 SEHNR, CDR2 FQNEAQ (reference sequence). CDR3 region: CASTKQGTIGGYTF. CDR3 in DNA: TGTGCCAGCACAAAACAGGGGACGATTGGAGGCTACACCTTC.

The sample holds one count of this clone. The chain recombines TRBV4-1 with TRBJ2-3; the match to TRBD2 covers 8 bases. The CDR3 is 19 amino acids. Trimming cost V 1 base and J 0 bases; bases outside gene matches: 12. Per the germline V gene, CDR1 is MGHRA and CDR2 is YSYEKL. CDR3 in DNA: TGCGCCAGCAGCCAAGTTGGATTAGCGGGAAAGTATAGCACAGATACGCAGTATTTT. Its translation: CASSQVGLAGKYSTDTQYF.

CDR3 sequence reads: CASSLQDWNTEAFF. CDR3 coding DNA: TGTGCCAGCTCACTACAAGACTGGAACACTGAAGCTTTCTTT. The chain couples TRBV18 to TRBJ1-1; no reliable D call. V dropped 4 bases and J dropped 1 base, with 10 bases sitting between them. CDR1 is KGHSH and CDR2 is LQKENI in the germline V gene. The CDR3 is 14 residues long.

Here the CDR3 DNA reads TGTGCCAGCAGCGTCCAGGGGCTGGGGTACGAGCAGTACTTC. The encoded protein is CASSVQGLGYEQYF. V gene TRBV5-6 combines with J gene TRBJ2-7; tentatively, D is TRBD1 (6 bases). V gave up 4 bases and J gave up 4 bases, with 15 bases separating them. The CDR3 has 14 amino acids. The germline CDR1 and CDR2 sequences are SGHDT and YYEEEE.

The chain recombines TRBV10-3 with TRBJ2-5, with 8 bases identical to TRBD2. The CDR3 sequence is 13 residues long. J lost 5 bases, V lost 6 bases, and 5 bases had no gene match. CDR1 is ENHRY, CDR2 SYGVKD, per germline. Here the CDR3 DNA reads TGTGCCATCAGGCAGACTAGCGACGAGACCCAGTACTTC. Its protein is CAIRQTSDETQYF.

This chain joins TRBV9 and TRBJ2-5; 10 bases are shared with TRBD2. Judging by the DNA end, TRBJ2-7 fits better; the J call may be wrong. Germline V gene data show CDR1 as SGDLS and CDR2 as YYNGEE. The CDR3 contains 13 residues. CDR3 in DNA: TGTGCCAGCAGCGTTGGACTAGCGGACGAGCAGTACTTC. Amino acids: CASSVGLADEQYF.